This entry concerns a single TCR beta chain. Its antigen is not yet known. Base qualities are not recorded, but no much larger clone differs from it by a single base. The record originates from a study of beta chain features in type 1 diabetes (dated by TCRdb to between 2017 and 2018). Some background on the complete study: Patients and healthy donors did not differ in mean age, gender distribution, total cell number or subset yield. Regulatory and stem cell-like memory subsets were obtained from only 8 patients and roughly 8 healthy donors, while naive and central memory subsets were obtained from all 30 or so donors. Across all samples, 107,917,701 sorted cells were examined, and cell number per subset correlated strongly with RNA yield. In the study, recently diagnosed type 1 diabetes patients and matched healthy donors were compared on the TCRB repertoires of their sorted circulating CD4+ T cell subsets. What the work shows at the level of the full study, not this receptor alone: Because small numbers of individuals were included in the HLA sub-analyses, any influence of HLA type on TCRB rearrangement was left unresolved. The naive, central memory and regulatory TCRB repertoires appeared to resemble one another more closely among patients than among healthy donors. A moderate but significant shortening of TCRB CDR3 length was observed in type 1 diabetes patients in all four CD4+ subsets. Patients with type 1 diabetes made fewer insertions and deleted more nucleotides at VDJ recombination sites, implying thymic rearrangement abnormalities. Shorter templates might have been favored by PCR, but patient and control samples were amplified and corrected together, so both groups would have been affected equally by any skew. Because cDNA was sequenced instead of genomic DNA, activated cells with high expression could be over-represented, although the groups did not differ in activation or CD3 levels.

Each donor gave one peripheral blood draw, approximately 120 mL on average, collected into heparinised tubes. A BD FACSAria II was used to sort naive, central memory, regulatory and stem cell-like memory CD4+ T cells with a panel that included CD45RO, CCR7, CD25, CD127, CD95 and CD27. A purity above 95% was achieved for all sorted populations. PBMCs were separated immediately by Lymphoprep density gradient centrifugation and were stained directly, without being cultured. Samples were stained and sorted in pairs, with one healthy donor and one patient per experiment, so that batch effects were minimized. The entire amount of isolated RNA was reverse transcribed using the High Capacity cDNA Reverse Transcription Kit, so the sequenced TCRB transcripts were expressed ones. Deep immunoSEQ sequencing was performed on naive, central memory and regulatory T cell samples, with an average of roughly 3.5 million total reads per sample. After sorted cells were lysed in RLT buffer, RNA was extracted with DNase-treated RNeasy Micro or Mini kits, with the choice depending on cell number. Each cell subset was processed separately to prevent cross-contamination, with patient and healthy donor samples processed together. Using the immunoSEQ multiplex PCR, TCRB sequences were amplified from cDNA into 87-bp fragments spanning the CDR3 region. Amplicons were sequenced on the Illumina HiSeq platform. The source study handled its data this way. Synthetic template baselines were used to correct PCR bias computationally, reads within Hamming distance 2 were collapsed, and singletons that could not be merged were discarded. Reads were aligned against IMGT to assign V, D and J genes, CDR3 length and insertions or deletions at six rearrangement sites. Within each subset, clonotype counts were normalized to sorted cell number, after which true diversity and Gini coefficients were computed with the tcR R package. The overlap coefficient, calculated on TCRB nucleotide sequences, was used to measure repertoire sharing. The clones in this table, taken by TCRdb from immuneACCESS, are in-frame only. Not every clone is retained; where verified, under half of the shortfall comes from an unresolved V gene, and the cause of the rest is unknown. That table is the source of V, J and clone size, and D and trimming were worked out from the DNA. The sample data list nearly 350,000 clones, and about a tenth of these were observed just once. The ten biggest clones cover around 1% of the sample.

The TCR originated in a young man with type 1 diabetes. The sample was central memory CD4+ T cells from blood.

DNA sequence: TGTGCCATCAGTGAGTCCTCAGGGATGGTTCAGCCCCAGCATTTT. The resulting protein is CAISESSGMVQPQHF. The chain is made from TRBV10-3 and TRBJ1-5; matching of 5 bases hints at TRBD1 as the D gene. The junction shows trimming of 0 bases on V and 6 bases on J, plus 12 bases between the germline ends. From the cysteine through the phenylalanine, the CDR3 covers 15 amino acids. Only CDR3 DNA is held: 45 bases, read in frame from base 1. The germline V gene gives CDR1 as ENHRY and CDR2 as SYGVKD.